These 22 T cell receptor beta chains originate from one sample sequenced in a study of T cells expressing NK-cell markers. From its re-call of the 5' RACE reads, TCRdb lists each CDR3 protein once, without DNA. The listing contains about 400,000 distinct CDR3 sequences. Source material: blood T cells: a sorted CD56 or NKG2C T cell subset, CD4+ or CD8+ T cells, or bulk PBMC T cells (not recorded which). The receptors shown here come from a woman aged 45 to 65 in good health.

The chain joins TRBV5-1 to TRBJ2-7. The CDR3 length is 13 residues. The germline gives CDR1 SGHRS, CDR2 YFSETQ. The CDR3 reads CASSLFRFYEQYF.

The chain joins TRBV24-1 to TRBJ2-1. The germline V gene has CDR1 KGHDR and CDR2 SFDVKD. This CDR3 region has 17 residues. CDR3 in amino acids: CATSDRRGGSSYNEQFF.

The rearrangement uses TRBV7-2 and TRBJ2-1; there is no DNA to check the TCRdb D call of TRBD2. CDR1 and CDR2 (germline): SGHTA, FQGNSA. The CDR3 spans 16 residues. The CDR3 spells CASRLAGGGTYNEQFF.

This sequence joins TRBV10-1 and TRBJ2-5. The germline CDR1 and CDR2 sequences are WNHNN and SYGVQD (reference sequence). This CDR3 region has 14 residues. This chain's CDR3 is CASSGIGVSETQYF.

The chain has TRBV20-1 and TRBJ2-3; absent DNA, TCRdb's TRBD1 call cannot be checked. This CDR3 comprises 14 residues. Germline CDR1 reads DFQATT; CDR2 reads SNEGSKA (reference sequence). The CDR3 spells CSARGTTVRQGQYF.

This chain connects TRBV7-3 to TRBJ2-1; TCRdb proposes TRBD2, but this gene call is untestable without DNA. The germline V gene has CDR1 SGHTA and CDR2 FQGTGA. This CDR3 has 17 amino acids. The CDR3 sequence is CASSLKSPAGAYNEQFF.

V usage is TRBV9 and J usage is TRBJ2-3; TCRdb lists TRBD1, though no DNA is available to test this call. The CDR3 contains 16 residues. Germline assignment: CDR1 SGDLS and CDR2 YYNGEE. CDR3 in amino acids: CASSVADSGTSDTQYF.

This sequence joins TRBV5-1 and TRBJ2-2; TCRdb reports TRBD1, a call that lacks DNA to check it against. Germline CDR1 reads SGHRS; CDR2 reads YFSETQ. The CDR3 is made up of 16 amino acids. CDR3 sequence reads: CASSFGTKLGTGELFF. The full variable domain, in which reference TRBV5-1 and TRBJ2-2 provide the parts outside the CDR3, is KAGVTQTPRYLIKTRGQQVTLSCSPISGHRSVSWYQQTPGQGLQFLFEYFSETQRNKGNFPGRFSGRQFSNSRSEMNVSTLELGDSALYLCASSFGTKLGTGELFFGEGSRLTVL.

The rearrangement joins TRBV30 to TRBJ2-3; TCRdb picks TRBD2, but there is no DNA to check that call. Germline CDR1 and CDR2: GTSNPN and SVGIG (reference sequence). The CDR3 has 17 residues. CDR3 region: CAWSVTPLAGVADTQYF.

CDR3 residues: CASSQVIPGNTIYF. The V gene is TRBV4-2, the J gene TRBJ1-3. CDR3 length: 14 amino acids. Germline V gene lookup returns CDR1 LGHNA and CDR2 YNFKEQ.

This chain joins TRBV19 and TRBJ2-2; TCRdb proposes TRBD2, but this gene call is untestable without DNA. Germline CDR1 and CDR2: LNHDA and SQIVND (reference sequence). The CDR3 is 15 residues long. The CDR3 loop reads CASYGLAMTPGELFF.

This chain's CDR3 is CSVELAGGTNIQYF. The chain carries TRBV29-1 and TRBJ2-4; TCRdb's D call of TRBD2 is untestable without DNA. The CDR3 has 14 amino acids. Germline values: CDR1 SQVTM, CDR2 ANQGSEA.

The chain recombines TRBV11-2 with TRBJ2-5; TCRdb picks TRBD2, but there is no DNA to check that call. This CDR3 is 16 amino acids long. Germline CDR1 SGHAT, CDR2 FQNNGV. CDR3 in amino acids: CASSPGVAGIQETQYF. The full variable domain, completed using reference TRBV11-2 and TRBJ2-5, is EAGVAQSPRYKIIEKRQSVAFWCNPISGHATLYWYQQILGQGPKLLIQFQNNGVVDDSQLPKDRFSAERLKGVDSTLKIQPAKLEDSAVYLCASSPGVAGIQETQYFGPGTRLLVL.

The chain's CDR3 is CSARGTSGINEQFF. The chain employs TRBV20-1 and TRBJ2-1; without DNA, the TCRdb call of TRBD2 cannot be checked. CDR3 length: 14 residues. CDR1 is DFQATT, CDR2 SNEGSKA, per germline (reference sequence).

This CDR3 is CASKSSGAVNTQYF. The V and J genes are TRBV12-3 or TRBV12-4 and TRBJ2-3; TCRdb returns TRBD2, unconfirmable since there is no DNA. This CDR3 has 14 residues.

The chain links TRBV7-8 to TRBJ2-7; TCRdb's assignment of TRBD1 cannot be checked, as there is no DNA. The germline V gene has CDR1 SGHVS and CDR2 FQNEAQ. The CDR3 has 14 amino acids. The chain's CDR3 is CASSSRDREGEQYF.

The chain recombines TRBV7-9 with TRBJ2-5; the D call from TCRdb, TRBD1, cannot be confirmed without DNA. Germline values: CDR1 SEHNR, CDR2 FQNEAQ (reference sequence). The CDR3 runs 16 residues. CDR3 in amino acids: CASSFNRAAIAETQYF.

The CDR3 protein is CASRNPGTGNSFTGELFF. The V gene is TRBV6-5, the J gene TRBJ2-2; TCRdb's D call, TRBD1, is unchecked because there is no DNA. The CDR3 covers 18 residues. Germline values: CDR1 MNHEY, CDR2 SVGAGI.

The chain carries TRBV5-5 and TRBJ2-1; TCRdb gives TRBD2 as the D gene, but with no DNA this cannot be confirmed. Looked up from germline, CDR1 is SGHKS and CDR2 is YYEKEE (reference sequence). The CDR3 runs 17 residues. The CDR3 loop reads CASSLVAGGRTYNEQFF.

The chain combines TRBV14 with TRBJ1-3. The CDR3 sequence is 16 residues long. Looked up from germline, CDR1 is SGHDN and CDR2 is FVKESK. The CDR3 spells CASSRKGISTGNTIYF. The full variable domain, in which reference TRBV14 and TRBJ1-3 provide the parts outside the CDR3, is EAGVTQFPSHSVIEKGQTVTLRCDPISGHDNLYWYRRVMGKEIKFLLHFVKESKQDESGMPNNRFLAERTGGTYSTLKVQPAELEDSGVYFCASSRKGISTGNTIYFGEGSWLTVV.

The chain is built from TRBV5-6 and TRBJ1-5. The germline gives CDR1 SGHDT, CDR2 YYEEEE. The CDR3 loop spans 18 amino acids. The CDR3 spells CASSLDPSKMGEDQPQHF.

This chain connects TRBV28 to TRBJ2-3; TCRdb's D call of TRBD2 is untestable without DNA. Germline CDR1 MDHEN, CDR2 SYDVKM. The CDR3 extends over 14 amino acids. The CDR3 here is CASRPSGITDTQYF.